This entry features one T cell receptor (beta chain) sequence. Its antigen is not identified. These data belong to a study of identical twins. Germline V lookup: CDR1 DFQATT, CDR2 SNEGSKA (reference sequence). Trimming cost V 0 bases and J 7 bases, with 6 bases left between them. The CDR3 consists of 11 residues. Findings and caveats of the study: For cord blood, abundant beta clonotypes had fewer insertions, unlike memory repertoires, which showed none.

The authors used template switching to add a universal primer site and gave cDNA unique molecular identifiers. MiXCR was run by TCRdb on the 5' RACE reads, yielding one entry per CDR3 protein. The sample shows hundreds of thousands of distinct CDR3 sequences, approximately 24% of them seen only once. These data also formed part of another study, on T cells expressing NK-cell markers. As reported in that work: Repertoire data for TCR beta were derived from sorted T cells (CD3+CD56+NKG2C+, CD3+CD56+NKG2C- and CD3+CD56-NKG2C+). Whether expanded NKG2C+ T cell clones recognized HCMV stayed uncertain.

The TCR was taken from a woman aged 18 to 35 in good health. Sequenced: CD4+ T cells sorted from blood. This chain uses TRBV20-1 with TRBJ1-1, with unresolved D. The CDR3 bases are TGCAGTGCTAGAGATGCAGGTGAAGCTTTCTTT. Translation: CSARDAGEAFF.